Presented here are 13 T cell receptor beta chains from one specimen sequenced in a study of blood T cell repertoires in COVID-19. Measured with immunoSEQ multiplex PCR; TCRdb has only the in-frame clones, and not every one. The repertoire holds some 14,000 clones, with 70% to 90% as singletons. The sequencing sample was made of peripheral blood. The origin of the receptors is a man aged 60 to 69 with acute or convalescent COVID-19.

The chain uses TRBV11-3 and TRBJ1-1, with 10 bases aligning to TRBD1. V shed 0 bases and J 4 bases; nucleotides not matched to a gene: 8. The germline CDR1 and CDR2 sequences are SGHNT and YENEEA. The CDR3 is 17 residues long. The CDR3 spells CASSLDPGTGVITEAFF. CDR3 nucleotide sequence: TGTGCCAGCAGCTTAGATCCAGGGACAGGGGTGATCACTGAAGCTTTCTTT.

The J gene is TRBJ2-2, the V gene TRBV18; 8 nucleotides line up with TRBD2. J was trimmed by 5 bases and V by 1 base; bases with no gene match: 3. This CDR3 spans 15 amino acids. CDR1 and CDR2 (germline): KGHSH, LQKENI. For the CDR3, the DNA is TGTGCCAGCTCACCACTCCGGGAGGGAACCGGGGAGCTGTTTTTT. It encodes CASSPLREGTGELFF. Looking up the rest from reference TRBV18 and TRBJ2-2 gives the full variable domain: NAGVMQNPRHLVRRRGQEARLRCSPMKGHSHVYWYRQLPEEGLKFMVYLQKENIIDESGMPKERFSAEFPKEGPSILRIQQVVRGDSAAYFCASSPLREGTGELFFGEGSRLTVL.

The chain joins TRBV18 to TRBJ2-5; 10 bases agree with TRBD1. This CDR3 is built from 15 residues. Germline V CDR1 and CDR2: KGHSH, LQKENI. Losses at the gene ends were 7 bases for V and 5 bases for J; bases not matched to a gene: 10. The DNA of the CDR3 is TGTGCCAGCTACGCCCCGGACAGGGGGATGGAGACCCAGTACTTC. As protein: CASYAPDRGMETQYF.

The V call is TRBV13, the J call TRBJ2-7; D perhaps matches TRBD2 (5 bases). V lost 5 bases to trimming and J lost 7 bases, with 15 bases between them. This CDR3 has 13 amino acids. Germline V gene data show CDR1 as PRHDT and CDR2 as FYEKMQ (reference sequence). CDR3 in amino acids: CASSTPGGREQYF. The CDR3 nucleotides are TGTGCCAGCAGCACCCCGGGCGGGCGAGAGCAGTACTTC.

This clone was observed once. The genes are TRBV18 and TRBJ2-5; D gene uncertain. Per germline, CDR1 KGHSH and CDR2 LQKENI. This CDR3 comprises 13 residues. V shed 5 bases and J shed 2 bases, with 9 bases lying between them. CDR3 DNA sequence: TGTGCCAGCTCAGCCAGACTGCAAGAGACCCAGTACTTC. It specifies CASSARLQETQYF.

The rearrangement joins TRBV25-1 to TRBJ1-3, with D unresolved. Germline CDR1 MGHDK, CDR2 SYGVNS. Trimming shortened V by 7 bases and J by 0 bases, and 13 bases separated the two germline ends. This CDR3 region has 15 residues. CDR3 in amino acids: CASTPPGNSGNTIYF. CDR3 nucleotide sequence: TGTGCCAGCACGCCCCCCGGGAACTCTGGAAACACCATATATTTT.

The chain combines TRBV28 with TRBJ1-1; no firm D call. V lost 2 bases to trimming and J lost 3 bases, with 4 bases between them. Germline V gene sequence: CDR1 MDHEN, CDR2 SYDVKM. This CDR3 contains 12 residues. CDR3 region: CASSLSHTEAFF. The CDR3 DNA sequence: TGTGCCAGCAGTTTAAGCCACACTGAAGCTTTCTTT.

This clone has a single count. This chain uses TRBV9 with TRBJ2-3; 11 bases fit TRBD2. Per germline, CDR1 SGDLS and CDR2 YYNGEE. Trimming took 4 bases from V and 0 from J; bases not matched to a gene: 10. The CDR3 is 18 amino acids. DNA of the CDR3: TGTGCCAGCAGCTCCGCGCGGCTAGCGGGGGGAAGCACAGATACGCAGTATTTT. This translates into CASSSARLAGGSTDTQYF.

In this sample, this clone turned up once. The V gene is TRBV7-2, the J gene TRBJ2-1; perhaps TRBD1 as D (6 bases). Per germline, CDR1 SGHTA and CDR2 FQGNSA. The CDR3 consists of 15 residues. The V end was cut by 5 bases, the J end by 4 bases, with 15 bases between. The chain's CDR3 is CASSQRQDGYNEQFF. The CDR3 DNA follows: TGTGCCAGCAGCCAGAGACAGGACGGGTACAATGAGCAGTTCTTC.

The chain joins TRBV5-8 to TRBJ2-7; 11 positions match TRBD2. In germline, CDR1 is SGHTS, CDR2 YDEGEE. V gave up 2 bases and J gave up 2 bases; unmatched junction bases: 9. The CDR3 has 17 amino acids. The CDR3 DNA reads as TGTGCCAGCAGCTTTAGGTACGGACTAGCGGGTACCTACGAGCAGTACTTC. Protein product: CASSFRYGLAGTYEQYF. The whole variable domain, filled in from reference TRBV5-8 and TRBJ2-7, reads EAGVTQSPTHLIKTRGQQATLRCSPISGHTSVYWYQQALGLGLQFLLWYDEGEERNRGNFPPRFSGRQFPNYSSELNVNALELEDSALYLCASSFRYGLAGTYEQYFGPGTRLTVT.

CDR3 coding DNA: TGCAGCGTTACCCGGACAGGGGAGGACATTCAGTACTTC. This sequence encodes CSVTRTGEDIQYF. The chain carries TRBV29-1 and TRBJ2-4, with TRBD1 matching 9 bases. This CDR3 has 13 residues. Germline CDR1 reads SQVTM; CDR2 reads ANQGSEA. With V trimmed by 5 bases and J by 8 bases, 7 bases remained unmatched.

The chain carries TRBV13 and TRBJ2-3, with TRBD2 as a possible D gene (6 bases). CDR3 length: 16 residues. Trimming stripped 5 bases from V and 0 bases from J, with 15 bases between. Germline V gene data show CDR1 as PRHDT and CDR2 as FYEKMQ (reference sequence). The CDR3 region has the DNA TGTGCCAGCAGCGCGGGGCGGCGGGGTAGCACAGATACGCAGTATTTT. Its translation is CASSAGRRGSTDTQYF.

The chain carries TRBV11-3 and TRBJ2-7, with a possible D match to TRBD2 (6 bases). The CDR3 covers 15 residues. The V and J ends lost 6 bases and 2 bases respectively, with 17 bases between them. Germline CDR1 and CDR2: SGHNT and YENEEA. CDR3 DNA: TGTGCCAGCAGTTCACGGGACTCTCCCCCCTACGAGCAGTACTTC. Protein product: CASSSRDSPPYEQYF.